A single sample is the source of the 30 T cell receptor beta chains below, sequenced in a study of blood T cell repertoires in COVID-19. Produced via immunoSEQ multiplex PCR; TCRdb's table is partial and in-frame only. Of 250,000 to 350,000 clones listed, about nine tenths are singletons. The sequenced sample consisted of peripheral blood. The receptors come from a woman aged 25-40 years with COVID-19, enrolled during active disease.

This chain links TRBV5-1 with TRBJ1-4; weak D call: TRBD1 (5 bases). Per germline, CDR1 SGHRS and CDR2 YFSETQ. V was pared by 1 base and J by 8 bases, with 12 bases between. The CDR3 sequence is 14 residues long. The CDR3 loop is CASSLRDSGEKLFF. In DNA, the CDR3 is TGCGCCAGCAGCTTGCGGGACTCGGGCGAAAAACTGTTTTTT.

The J gene is TRBJ2-2, the V gene TRBV7-9; D is unresolved. Between the trimmed V and J ends, which lost 2 bases and 4 bases, there was a span of 8 bases. CDR3 length: 14 residues. CDR1 is SEHNR and CDR2 is FQNEAQ in the germline V gene (reference sequence). CDR3 loop: CASSLSVGTGELFF. As DNA, the CDR3 is TGTGCCAGCAGCTTAAGCGTCGGCACCGGGGAGCTGTTTTTT.

For this clone: Different DNA sequences within this sample yield the same CDR3. This sequence joins TRBV7-9 and TRBJ1-4, with 7 bases lining up with TRBD1. With V trimmed by 0 bases and J by 6 bases, 13 bases remained unmatched. The CDR3 is made up of 18 amino acids. In germline, CDR1 is SEHNR, CDR2 FQNEAQ (reference sequence). Here the CDR3 reads CASSLATRPGQYDEKLFF. Written as DNA, the CDR3 is TGTGCCAGCAGCTTAGCGACTCGACCGGGACAGTATGATGAAAAACTGTTTTTT. The full variable domain, its missing parts supplied by reference TRBV7-9 and TRBJ1-4, is DTGVSQNPRHKITKRGQNVTFRCDPISEHNRLYWYRQTLGQGPEFLTYFQNEAQLEKSRLLSDRFSAERPKGSFSTLEIQRTEQGDSAMYLCASSLATRPGQYDEKLFFGSGTQLSVL.

This clone is a singleton in its sample. This sequence joins TRBV2 and TRBJ1-2; D is undetermined. The CDR3 is 11 amino acids. CDR1 is SNHLY, CDR2 FYNNEI, per germline. The germline V and J ends were trimmed by 5 bases and 8 bases, with 9 bases remaining between them. This CDR3 is CASSLATGYTF. The CDR3 nucleotides are TGTGCCAGCAGTTTGGCCACCGGCTACACCTTC.

The chain links TRBV6-6 to TRBJ1-4, with 7 positions matching TRBD1. V was clipped by 6 bases and J by 4 bases; unmatched bases: 2. Germline V CDR1 and CDR2: MNHNY, SVGAGI (reference sequence). This CDR3 contains 13 residues. CDR3 in amino acids: CASSYRGNEKLFF. For the CDR3, the DNA is TGTGCCAGCAGCTACAGGGGTAATGAAAAACTGTTTTTT.

This chain connects TRBV3-1 (or the pseudogene TRBV3-2) to TRBJ2-2; TRBD2 matches at 13 bases. CDR3 length: 20 residues. V was clipped by 1 base and J by 7 bases; unmatched bases: 15. Germline V gives CDR1 LGHDT, CDR2 YNNKEL (reference sequence). The CDR3 sequence: CASSQGGTSGVAIPYGELFF. CDR3 nucleotide sequence: TGTGCCAGCAGCCAAGGAGGGACTAGCGGGGTCGCCATCCCGTACGGGGAGCTGTTTTTT.

This clone occurred once. The chain couples TRBV28 to TRBJ2-7; 8 bases fit TRBD2. Germline V CDR1 and CDR2: MDHEN, SYDVKM. V was pared by 8 bases and J by 6 bases, with 6 bases of the junction left unmatched. This CDR3 contains 12 residues. CDR3 sequence reads: CASERGTSEQYF. The CDR3 nucleotides are TGTGCCAGCGAGCGGGGGACCAGCGAGCAGTACTTC. Full variable domain (missing parts from reference TRBV28 and TRBJ2-7): DVKVTQSSRYLVKRTGEKVFLECVQDMDHENMFWYRQDPGLGLRLIYFSYDVKMKEKGDIPEGYSVSREKKERFSLILESASTNQTSMYLCASERGTSEQYFGPGTRLTVT.

Comments on this clone: Mismatch with germline at one junction end may stem from a read error. The chain combines TRBV7-7 with TRBJ2-5; 11 bases align to TRBD2. The germline V gene has CDR1 SSHAT and CDR2 FNYEAQ (reference sequence). The CDR3 consists of 16 residues. The CDR3 DNA is TGTGCTAGCAGCTTAGCCGGGACTAGCGGCCAAGAGACCCAGTACTTC. Protein: CASSLAGTSGQETQYF.

This chain uses TRBV5-6 with TRBJ1-6; 9 bases are shared with TRBD1. Germline V gene sequence: CDR1 SGHDT, CDR2 YYEEEE. This CDR3 comprises 15 residues. V trimming: 2 bases; J trimming: 10 bases; junction bases outside the gene matches: 7. CDR3 sequence: CASSFRTGVGSPLHF. The CDR3, as DNA: TGTGCCAGCAGCTTCAGGACAGGGGTCGGCTCACCCCTCCACTTT.

This rearrangement joins TRBV14 to TRBJ2-1; 8 nucleotides match TRBD2. CDR3 length: 15 residues. V lost 1 base, J lost 4 bases, and 3 bases stayed unmatched. Germline V gene data show CDR1 as SGHDN and CDR2 as FVKESK. In DNA form, the CDR3 reads TGTGCCAGCAGCCAAGTAGCGGGACCATACAATGAGCAGTTCTTC. It is translated as CASSQVAGPYNEQFF.

The chain couples TRBV7-2 to TRBJ2-7; D is unresolved. CDR3 length equals 14 residues. Trimming removed 2 bases from V and 0 bases from J, with 8 bases in between. Germline V CDR1 and CDR2: SGHTA, FQGNSA. This CDR3 reads CASSLTASSYEQYF. DNA of the CDR3: TGTGCCAGCAGCTTAACGGCTAGCTCCTACGAGCAGTACTTC.

This rearrangement joins TRBV2 to TRBJ2-1; 13 bases fit TRBD2. The CDR3 spans 15 residues. Germline V CDR1 and CDR2: SNHLY, FYNNEI. Losses at the gene ends were 7 bases for V and 8 bases for J; bases not matched to a gene: 8. This chain's CDR3 is CASMTTSGRRYEQFF. DNA of the CDR3: TGTGCCAGCATGACGACTAGCGGGAGGAGGTATGAGCAGTTCTTC.

V usage is TRBV28 and J usage is TRBJ2-3; D gene unclear. V was shortened by 6 bases and J by 2 bases, with 9 bases between the two germline ends. Germline CDR1 reads MDHEN; CDR2 reads SYDVKM. The CDR3 consists of 13 residues. CDR3 DNA sequence: TGTGCCAGCAGCTTGGGCAACACAGATACGCAGTATTTT. The encoded protein is CASSLGNTDTQYF. The whole variable domain, remainder taken from reference TRBV28 and TRBJ2-3, is DVKVTQSSRYLVKRTGEKVFLECVQDMDHENMFWYRQDPGLGLRLIYFSYDVKMKEKGDIPEGYSVSREKKERFSLILESASTNQTSMYLCASSLGNTDTQYFGPGTRLTVL.

The chain uses TRBV6-6 and TRBJ2-7; 10 bases match TRBD2. CDR1 MNHNY and CDR2 SVGAGI come from the germline V gene (reference sequence). V shed 0 bases, J shed 5 bases, and the junction held 7 bases outside the gene matches. This CDR3 is 16 amino acids long. CDR3 bases: TGTGCCAGCAGTTACTCCTTCGGACTAGCGGTCCACGAGCAGTACTTC. It codes for CASSYSFGLAVHEQYF.

This chain uses TRBV3-1 (or the pseudogene TRBV3-2) with TRBJ2-1; the match to TRBD2 covers 9 bases. V trimming: 1 base; J trimming: 4 bases; junction bases outside the gene matches: 5. The length of the CDR3 is 16 residues. Germline CDR1 is LGHDT and CDR2 is YNNKEL (reference sequence). The CDR3, as DNA: TGTGCCAGCAGCCAAGGACTAGCGGATTTGTACAATGAGCAGTTCTTC. This gives the protein CASSQGLADLYNEQFF.

The V gene is TRBV11-2, the J gene TRBJ2-7; 10 bases agree with TRBD2. The CDR3 runs 14 residues. The V gene's germline CDR1 is SGHAT and CDR2 FQNNGV. The trim removed 5 bases at V and 2 bases at J, leaving 3 bases unmatched. This chain's CDR3 is CASSRAGGPYEQYF. As DNA, the CDR3 is TGTGCCAGCAGCCGAGCGGGAGGGCCCTACGAGCAGTACTTC.

This rearrangement joins TRBV25-1 to TRBJ2-7, with D perhaps matching TRBD2 (5 bases). V lost 4 bases, J lost 2 bases, and 12 bases lay in between. There are 14 residues in the CDR3. Germline CDR1 and CDR2: MGHDK and SYGVNS. This CDR3 reads CASSGAGAPYEQYF. CDR3 DNA sequence: TGTGCCAGCAGTGGGGCGGGCGCCCCCTACGAGCAGTACTTC.

The chain is built from TRBV6-5 and TRBJ1-2, with D tentatively TRBD1 (6 bases). The CDR3 is made up of 15 amino acids. Trimming pared 2 bases from V and 5 bases from J, leaving 15 bases between. The germline V gene has CDR1 MNHEY and CDR2 SVGAGI. The CDR3 nucleotides read TGTGCCAGCAGTTACGTCCAGGGGTCGTTGTATGGCTACACCTTC. This codes for CASSYVQGSLYGYTF.

The chain links TRBV14 to TRBJ2-7; possible D gene TRBD1, 6 bases. Germline V CDR1 and CDR2: SGHDN, FVKESK. Trimming pared 1 base from V and 0 bases from J, leaving 13 bases between. The CDR3 is 16 residues long. CDR3 DNA sequence: TGTGCCAGCAGCCAAGGGCAGGGGCCATACTCCTACGAGCAGTACTTC. This encodes CASSQGQGPYSYEQYF. Together with reference TRBV14 and TRBJ2-7, the CDR3 gives the full variable domain: EAGVTQFPSHSVIEKGQTVTLRCDPISGHDNLYWYRRVMGKEIKFLLHFVKESKQDESGMPNNRFLAERTGGTYSTLKVQPAELEDSGVYFCASSQGQGPYSYEQYFGPGTRLTVT.

This clone was seen only a few times. This sequence joins TRBV6-6 and TRBJ1-5; TRBD1 is a possible D gene (5 bases). V was pared by 0 bases and J by 3 bases, with 6 bases between. Germline CDR1 and CDR2: MNHNY and SVGAGI (reference sequence). This CDR3 comprises 14 residues. CDR3 in DNA: TGTGCCAGCAGTTACTCAGGGGCCAATCAGCCCCAGCATTTT. Its translation is CASSYSGANQPQHF.

This clone was picked up a small number of times. The genes are TRBV28 and TRBJ1-5; 10 bases fit TRBD1. The CDR3 length is 16 residues. Trimming removed 5 bases from V and 4 bases from J; junction bases left unmatched: 8. Germline V gene lookup returns CDR1 MDHEN and CDR2 SYDVKM. The CDR3 here is CASSPWGTGANQPQHF. The CDR3 nucleotides read TGTGCCAGCAGTCCTTGGGGGACAGGGGCTAATCAGCCCCAGCATTTT.

The CDR3 DNA sequence: TGTGCCAGCAGCACCGGGACTTCGAACACCGGGGAGCTGTTTTTT. This translates into CASSTGTSNTGELFF. The rearrangement uses TRBV27 and TRBJ2-2; maybe TRBD2 (6 bases). The CDR3 has 15 amino acids. Trimming left V 6 bases short and J 0 bases short, with 11 bases between. CDR1 MNHEY and CDR2 SMNVEV come from the germline V gene (reference sequence).

This clone has just one count. The chain links TRBV15 to TRBJ2-3; D ambiguous. Germline V CDR1 and CDR2: LNHNV, YYDKDF (reference sequence). The length of the CDR3 is 15 residues. V lost 0 bases, J lost 1 base, and 8 bases lay in between. The CDR3 nucleotides are TGTGCCACCAGCAGAGATTTTGGAGGCACAGATACGCAGTATTTT. Its translation is CATSRDFGGTDTQYF. The variable domain in full, completed from reference TRBV15 and TRBJ2-3, reads DAMVIQNPRYQVTQFGKPVTLSCSQTLNHNVMYWYQQKSSQAPKLLFHYYDKDFNNEADTPDNFQSRRPNTSFCFLDIRSPGLGDTAMYLCATSRDFGGTDTQYFGPGTRLTVL.

The V call is TRBV6-5, the J call TRBJ2-6, with D hard to call. The germline V and J ends were trimmed by 7 bases and 4 bases, with 11 bases remaining between them. The germline V gene encodes CDR1 MNHEY and CDR2 SVGAGI. The CDR3 extends over 14 amino acids. The CDR3 DNA sequence: TGTGCCAGCACTTCTGCGTCGGGGGCCAACGTCCTGACTTTC. Protein product: CASTSASGANVLTF.

The chain joins TRBV5-1 to TRBJ2-1; 8 bases fit TRBD2. CDR1 and CDR2 from the germline V gene are SGHRS and YFSETQ. The CDR3 is 16 amino acids. V lost 1 base, J lost 4 bases, and 7 bases stayed unmatched. The CDR3 region has the DNA TGCGCCAGCAGCTTGATAAGGCTAGCGGGTTACAATGAGCAGTTCTTC. The encoded protein is CASSLIRLAGYNEQFF.

This chain connects TRBV5-1 to TRBJ2-3, with D maybe TRBD2 (6 bases). Germline CDR1 and CDR2: SGHRS and YFSETQ. V shed 0 bases and J shed 5 bases, with 7 bases lying between them. This CDR3 has 13 amino acids. CDR3 in amino acids: CASSLAGEDTQYF. The DNA for the CDR3 is TGCGCCAGCAGCTTGGCGGGAGAAGATACGCAGTATTTT.

This rearrangement joins TRBV5-1 to TRBJ2-7; TRBD2 matches at 11 bases. The CDR3 sequence is 17 residues long. Germline assignment: CDR1 SGHRS and CDR2 YFSETQ. J gave up 0 bases and V 0 bases, and 5 bases lay outside the gene matches. The chain's CDR3 is CASSLALAGEFSYEQYF. As DNA, the CDR3 is TGCGCCAGCAGCTTGGCACTAGCGGGAGAGTTCTCCTACGAGCAGTACTTC.

This clone was seen a handful of times. V usage is TRBV13 and J usage is TRBJ1-2; D gene ambiguous. The V end was cut by 5 bases, the J end by 4 bases, with 14 bases between. Germline CDR1 is PRHDT and CDR2 is FYEKMQ (reference sequence). The CDR3 is 14 residues long. The CDR3 reads CASSPAGNTYGYTF. The CDR3 region has the DNA TGTGCCAGCAGCCCCGCCGGGAACACCTATGGCTACACCTTC.

This sequence joins TRBV27 and TRBJ2-7, with D perhaps TRBD2 (6 bases). CDR3 length: 15 amino acids. Trimming cost V 3 bases and J 0 bases, with 12 bases left between them. CDR1 is MNHEY and CDR2 is SMNVEV in the germline V gene (reference sequence). Here the CDR3 DNA reads TGTGCCAGCAGTTTCGGTAGCGGTCTCTCCTACGAGCAGTACTTC. Translating gives CASSFGSGLSYEQYF.

The chain has TRBV2 and TRBJ2-7; TRBD2 agrees at 8 bases. Germline assignment: CDR1 SNHLY and CDR2 FYNNEI. The CDR3 length is 15 residues. The trim removed 7 bases at V and 4 bases at J, leaving 12 bases unmatched. CDR3 loop: CASKTGGPVVYEQYF. CDR3 sequence (DNA): TGTGCCAGCAAGACGGGAGGGCCGGTTGTGTACGAGCAGTACTTC.